This T cell receptor beta chain came from a study of T cells in tuberculosis. On the study more broadly: T cells were selected with CD1B tetramers loaded with glucose monomycolate.

Overall study findings and caveats: Samples were chosen by availability of cryopreserved specimens.

A note on this clone: The antigen is not known.

On average approximately 100,000 T cells per donor were immunosequenced. J gave up 7 bases and V 0 bases, and 10 bases lay outside the gene matches. There are 16 residues in the CDR3. Germline V CDR1 and CDR2: SGDLS, YYNGEE. Using immunoSEQ multiplex PCR, the repertoire was profiled, and TCRdb retains in-frame clones only, with some absent. The sample consists of 20,000 to 25,000 clones, 75% to 90% of them appearing once. This receptor was obtained from a donor aged 10-35 years with latent tuberculosis or without tuberculosis infection. V and J are TRBV9 and TRBJ2-7; 10 positions agree with TRBD2. The sample taken for sequencing was PBMCs. The CDR3 DNA reads TGTGCCAGCAGCGTAGGGTCCTGGCTAGCGGGGGAAGAGCAGTACTTC. Translated, it gives CASSVGSWLAGEEQYF.